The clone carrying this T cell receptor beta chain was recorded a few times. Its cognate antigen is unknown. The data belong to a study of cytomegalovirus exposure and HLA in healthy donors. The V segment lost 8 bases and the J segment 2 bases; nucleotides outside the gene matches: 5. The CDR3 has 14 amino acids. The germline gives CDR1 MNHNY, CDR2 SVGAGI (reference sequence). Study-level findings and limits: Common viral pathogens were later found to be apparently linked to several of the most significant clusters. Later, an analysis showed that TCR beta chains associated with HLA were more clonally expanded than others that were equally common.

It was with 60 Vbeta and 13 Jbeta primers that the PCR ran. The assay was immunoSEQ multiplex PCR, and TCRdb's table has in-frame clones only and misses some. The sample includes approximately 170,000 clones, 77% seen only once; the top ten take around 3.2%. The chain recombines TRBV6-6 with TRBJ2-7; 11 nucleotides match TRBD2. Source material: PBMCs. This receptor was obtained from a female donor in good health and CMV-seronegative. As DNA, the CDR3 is TGTGCCAGCTTAGCGGGAGGGGGGACCTACGAGCAGTACTTC. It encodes CASLAGGGTYEQYF.